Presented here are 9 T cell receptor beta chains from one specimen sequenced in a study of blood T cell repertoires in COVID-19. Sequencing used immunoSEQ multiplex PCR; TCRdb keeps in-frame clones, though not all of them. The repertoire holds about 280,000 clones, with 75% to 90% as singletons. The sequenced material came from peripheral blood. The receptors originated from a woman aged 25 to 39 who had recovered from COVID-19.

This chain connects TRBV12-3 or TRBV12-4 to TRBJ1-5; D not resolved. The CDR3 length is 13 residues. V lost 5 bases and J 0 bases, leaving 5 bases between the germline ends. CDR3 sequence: CASSPDSNQPQHF. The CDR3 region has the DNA TGTGCCAGCAGTCCAGATAGCAATCAGCCCCAGCATTTT.

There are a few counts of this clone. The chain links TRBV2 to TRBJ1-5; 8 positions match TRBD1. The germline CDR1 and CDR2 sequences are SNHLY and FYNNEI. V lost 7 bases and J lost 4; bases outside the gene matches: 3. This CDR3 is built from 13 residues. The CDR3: CASMGQANQPQHF. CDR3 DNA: TGTGCCAGCATGGGACAGGCAAATCAGCCCCAGCATTTT.

The CDR3 nucleotides read TGTGCCAGCACGCAGGGGCCGAACACTGAAGCTTTCTTT. Its translation is CASTQGPNTEAFF. The gene calls are TRBV18 and TRBJ1-1, with D perhaps matching TRBD1 (6 bases). The germline V gene has CDR1 KGHSH and CDR2 LQKENI. Between the trimmed V and J ends, which lost 8 bases and 1 base, there was a span of 11 bases. The CDR3 has 13 residues.

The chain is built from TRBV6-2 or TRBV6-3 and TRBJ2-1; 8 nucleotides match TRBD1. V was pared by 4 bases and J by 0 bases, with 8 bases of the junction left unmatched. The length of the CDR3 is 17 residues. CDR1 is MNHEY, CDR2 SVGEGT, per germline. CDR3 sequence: CASSFYPGQASYNEQFF. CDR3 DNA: TGTGCCAGCAGTTTTTATCCGGGACAGGCCTCCTACAATGAGCAGTTCTTC.

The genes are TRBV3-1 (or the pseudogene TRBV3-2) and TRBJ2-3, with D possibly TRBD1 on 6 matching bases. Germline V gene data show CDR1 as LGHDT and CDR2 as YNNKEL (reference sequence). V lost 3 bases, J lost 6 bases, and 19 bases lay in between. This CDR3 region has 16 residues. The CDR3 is CASSHPGTPDGDTQYF. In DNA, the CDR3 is TGTGCCAGCAGCCACCCCGGGACACCGGACGGGGATACGCAGTATTTT.

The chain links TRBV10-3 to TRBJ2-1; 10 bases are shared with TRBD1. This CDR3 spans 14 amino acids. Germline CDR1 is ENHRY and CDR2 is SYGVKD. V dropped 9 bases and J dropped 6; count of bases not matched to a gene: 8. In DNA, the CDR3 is TGTGCCATTCGTTCGGGACAGGGGAGCAATGAGCAGTTCTTC. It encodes CAIRSGQGSNEQFF.

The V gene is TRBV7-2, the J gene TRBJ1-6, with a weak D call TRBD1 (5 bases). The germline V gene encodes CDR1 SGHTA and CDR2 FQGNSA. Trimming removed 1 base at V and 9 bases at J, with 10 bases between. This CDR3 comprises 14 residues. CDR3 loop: CASSLGQGGSPLHF. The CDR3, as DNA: TGTGCCAGCAGCTTAGGCCAGGGAGGTTCACCCCTCCACTTT. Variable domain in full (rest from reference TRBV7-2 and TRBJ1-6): GAGVSQSPSNKVTEKGKDVELRCDPISGHTALYWYRQSLGQGLEFLIYFQGNSAPDKSGLPSDRFSAERTGGSVSTLTIQRTQQEDSAVYLCASSLGQGGSPLHFGNGTRLTVT.

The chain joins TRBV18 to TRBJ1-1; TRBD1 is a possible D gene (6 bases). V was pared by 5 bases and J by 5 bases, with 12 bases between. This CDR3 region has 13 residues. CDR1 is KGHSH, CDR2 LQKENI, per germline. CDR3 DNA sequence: TGTGCCAGCTCAGGGACAAAGGATACTGAAGCTTTCTTT. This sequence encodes CASSGTKDTEAFF.

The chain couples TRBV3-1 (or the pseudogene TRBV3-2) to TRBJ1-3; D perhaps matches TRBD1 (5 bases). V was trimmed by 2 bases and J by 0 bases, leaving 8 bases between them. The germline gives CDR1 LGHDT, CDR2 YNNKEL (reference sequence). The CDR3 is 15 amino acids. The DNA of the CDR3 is TGTGCCAGCAGCCAATACAGGAGCTCTGGAAACACCATATATTTT. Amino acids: CASSQYRSSGNTIYF.